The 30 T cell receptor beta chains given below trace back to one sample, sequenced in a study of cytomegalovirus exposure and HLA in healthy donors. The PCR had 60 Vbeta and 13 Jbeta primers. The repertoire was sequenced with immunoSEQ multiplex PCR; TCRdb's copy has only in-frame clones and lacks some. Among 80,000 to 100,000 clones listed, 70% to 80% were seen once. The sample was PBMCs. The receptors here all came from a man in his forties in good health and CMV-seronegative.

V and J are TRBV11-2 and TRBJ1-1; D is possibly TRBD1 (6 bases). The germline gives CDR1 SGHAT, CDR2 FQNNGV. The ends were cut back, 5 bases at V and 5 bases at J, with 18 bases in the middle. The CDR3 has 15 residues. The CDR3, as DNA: TGTGCCAGCAGCGCCTCGACAGGCCCCTTTACTGAAGCTTTCTTT. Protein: CASSASTGPFTEAFF.

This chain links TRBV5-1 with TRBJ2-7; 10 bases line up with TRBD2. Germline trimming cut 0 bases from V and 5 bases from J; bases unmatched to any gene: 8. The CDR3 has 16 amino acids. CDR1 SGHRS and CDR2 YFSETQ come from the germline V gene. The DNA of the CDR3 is TGCGCCAGCAGCTTGGGGCCTAGCGGGAGTTCCCACGAGCAGTACTTC. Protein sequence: CASSLGPSGSSHEQYF.

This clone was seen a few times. CDR3 sequence reads: CASSPFGGEQYF. The CDR3 DNA reads TGTGCCAGCAGCCCCTTCGGGGGCGAGCAGTACTTC. V is TRBV11-2 and J is TRBJ2-7; TRBD2 might be the D (6 bases). CDR3 size: 12 residues. Trimming removed 5 bases at V and 6 bases at J, with 11 bases between. Germline CDR1 reads SGHAT; CDR2 reads FQNNGV.

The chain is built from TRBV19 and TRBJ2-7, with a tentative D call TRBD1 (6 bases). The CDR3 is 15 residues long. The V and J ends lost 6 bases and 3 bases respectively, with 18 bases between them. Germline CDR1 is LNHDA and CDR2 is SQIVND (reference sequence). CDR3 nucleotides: TGTGCCAGTAGATGGTCAGGGGCAGATTACTACGAGCAGTACTTC. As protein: CASRWSGADYYEQYF.

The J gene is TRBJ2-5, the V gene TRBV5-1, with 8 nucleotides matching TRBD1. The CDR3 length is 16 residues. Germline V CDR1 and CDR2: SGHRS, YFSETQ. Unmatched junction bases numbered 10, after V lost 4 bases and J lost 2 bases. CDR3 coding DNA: TGCGCCAGCAGCCCTGTTGGACAGGGAACGCAAGAGACCCAGTACTTC. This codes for CASSPVGQGTQETQYF.

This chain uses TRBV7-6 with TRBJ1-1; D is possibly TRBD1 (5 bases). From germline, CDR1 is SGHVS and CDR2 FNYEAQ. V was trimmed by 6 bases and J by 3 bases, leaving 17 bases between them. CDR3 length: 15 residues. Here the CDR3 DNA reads TGTGCCAGCAGTCCCGGGGAGGGGCCTGACACTGAAGCTTTCTTT. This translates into CASSPGEGPDTEAFF.

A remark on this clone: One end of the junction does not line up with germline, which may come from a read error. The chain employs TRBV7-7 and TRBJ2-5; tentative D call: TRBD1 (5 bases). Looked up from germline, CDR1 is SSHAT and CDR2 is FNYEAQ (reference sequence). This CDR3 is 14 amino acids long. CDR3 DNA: TGTGCTAGCAGCTCCCAGTCAGGGTCCGAGACCCAGTACTTC. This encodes CASSSQSGSETQYF.

CDR3 bases: TGTGCCAGCAGTTTATCAGGGACAGGGGGCCCCAACCAAGAGACCCAGTACTTC. Its translation is CASSLSGTGGPNQETQYF. The chain recombines TRBV27 with TRBJ2-5, with 12 bases lining up with TRBD1. Germline values: CDR1 MNHEY, CDR2 SMNVEV (reference sequence). The CDR3 extends over 18 amino acids. J was trimmed by 0 bases and V by 0 bases; bases with no gene match: 5.

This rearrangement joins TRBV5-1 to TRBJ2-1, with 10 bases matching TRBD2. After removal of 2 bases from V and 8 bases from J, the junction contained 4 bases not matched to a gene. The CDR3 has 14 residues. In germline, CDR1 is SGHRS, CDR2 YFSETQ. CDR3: CASSLATSGHEQFF. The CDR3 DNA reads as TGCGCCAGCAGCTTAGCGACTAGCGGGCATGAGCAGTTCTTC. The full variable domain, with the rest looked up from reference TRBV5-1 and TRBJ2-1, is KAGVTQTPRYLIKTRGQQVTLSCSPISGHRSVSWYQQTPGQGLQFLFEYFSETQRNKGNFPGRFSGRQFSNSRSEMNVSTLELGDSALYLCASSLATSGHEQFFGPGTRLTVL.

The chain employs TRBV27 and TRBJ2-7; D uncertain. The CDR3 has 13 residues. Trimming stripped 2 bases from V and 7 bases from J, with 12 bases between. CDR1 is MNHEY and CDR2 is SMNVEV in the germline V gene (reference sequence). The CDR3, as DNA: TGTGCCAGCAGTTTAGCCGGAGTTCGGGAGCAGTACTTC. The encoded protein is CASSLAGVREQYF.

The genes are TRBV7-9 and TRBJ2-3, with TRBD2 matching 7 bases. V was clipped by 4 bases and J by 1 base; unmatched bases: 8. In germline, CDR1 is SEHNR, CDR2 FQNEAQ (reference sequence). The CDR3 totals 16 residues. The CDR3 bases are TGTGCCAGCAGCTCCTGGCTAGCGGCCCGCACAGATACGCAGTATTTT. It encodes CASSSWLAARTDTQYF.

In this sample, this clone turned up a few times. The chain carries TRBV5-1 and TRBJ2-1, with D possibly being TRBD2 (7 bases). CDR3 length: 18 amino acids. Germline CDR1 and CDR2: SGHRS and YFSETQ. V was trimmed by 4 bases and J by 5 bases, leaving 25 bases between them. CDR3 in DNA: TGCGCCAGCAGCCGTGGGGGGGGCGGCCTGGGGGGCAACAATGAGCAGTTCTTC. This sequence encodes CASSRGGGGLGGNNEQFF.

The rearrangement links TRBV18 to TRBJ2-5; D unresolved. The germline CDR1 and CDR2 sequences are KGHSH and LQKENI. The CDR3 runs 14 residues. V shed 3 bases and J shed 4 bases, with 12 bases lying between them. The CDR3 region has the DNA TGTGCCAGCTCACCCTCTACCGTCCGAGAGACCCAGTACTTC. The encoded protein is CASSPSTVRETQYF.

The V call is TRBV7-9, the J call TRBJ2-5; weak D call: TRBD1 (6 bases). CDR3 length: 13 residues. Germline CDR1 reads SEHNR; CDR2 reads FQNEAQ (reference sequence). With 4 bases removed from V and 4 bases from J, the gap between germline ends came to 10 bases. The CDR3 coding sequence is TGTGCCAGCAGCTCAACAGGGATAGAGACCCAGTACTTC. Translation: CASSSTGIETQYF. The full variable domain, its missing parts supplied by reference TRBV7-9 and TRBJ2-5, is DTGVSQNPRHKITKRGQNVTFRCDPISEHNRLYWYRQTLGQGPEFLTYFQNEAQLEKSRLLSDRFSAERPKGSFSTLEIQRTEQGDSAMYLCASSSTGIETQYFGPGTRLLVL.

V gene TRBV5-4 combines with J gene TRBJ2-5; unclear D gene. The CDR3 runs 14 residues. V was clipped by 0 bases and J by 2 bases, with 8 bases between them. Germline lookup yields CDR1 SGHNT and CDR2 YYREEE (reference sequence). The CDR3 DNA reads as TGTGCCAGCAGCTTGGGGCCAAGACAAGAGACCCAGTACTTC. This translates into CASSLGPRQETQYF.

Written as DNA, the CDR3 is TGTGCCAGCTCACCCTACACTAGCGGGGGTCGGGGTGAGCAGTTCTTC. Its translation: CASSPYTSGGRGEQFF. The chain uses TRBV18 and TRBJ2-1; TRBD2 matches at 11 bases. Germline-derived CDR1 and CDR2 are KGHSH and LQKENI. With 3 bases clipped from V and 9 bases from J, the junction kept 10 bases outside the gene matches. This CDR3 has 16 residues.

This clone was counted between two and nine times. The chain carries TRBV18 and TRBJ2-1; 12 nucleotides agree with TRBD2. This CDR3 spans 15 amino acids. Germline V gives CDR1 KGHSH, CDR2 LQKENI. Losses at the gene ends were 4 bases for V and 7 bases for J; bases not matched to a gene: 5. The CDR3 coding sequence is TGTGCCAGCTCACGCCTAGCGGGAGGGCCAAATGAGCAGTTCTTC. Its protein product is CASSRLAGGPNEQFF.

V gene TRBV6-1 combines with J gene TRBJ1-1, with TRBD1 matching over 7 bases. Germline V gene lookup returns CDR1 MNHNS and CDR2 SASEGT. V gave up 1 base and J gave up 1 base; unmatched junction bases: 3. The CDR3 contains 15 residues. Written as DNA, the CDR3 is TGTGCCAGCAGTGAAGAAGGGACAGCGAACACTGAAGCTTTCTTT. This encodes CASSEEGTANTEAFF.

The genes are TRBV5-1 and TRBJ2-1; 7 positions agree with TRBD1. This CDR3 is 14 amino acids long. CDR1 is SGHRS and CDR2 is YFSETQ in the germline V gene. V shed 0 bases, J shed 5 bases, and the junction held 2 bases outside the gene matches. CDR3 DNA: TGCGCCAGCAGCTTGGCGGGACAGAACAATGAGCAGTTCTTC. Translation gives CASSLAGQNNEQFF. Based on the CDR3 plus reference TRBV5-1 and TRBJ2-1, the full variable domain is KAGVTQTPRYLIKTRGQQVTLSCSPISGHRSVSWYQQTPGQGLQFLFEYFSETQRNKGNFPGRFSGRQFSNSRSEMNVSTLELGDSALYLCASSLAGQNNEQFFGPGTRLTVL.

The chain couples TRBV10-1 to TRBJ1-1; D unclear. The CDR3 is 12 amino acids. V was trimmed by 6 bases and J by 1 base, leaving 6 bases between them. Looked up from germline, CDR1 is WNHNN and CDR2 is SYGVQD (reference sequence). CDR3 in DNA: TGCGCCAGCAGCGACAAGAACACTGAAGCTTTCTTT. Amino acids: CASSDKNTEAFF.

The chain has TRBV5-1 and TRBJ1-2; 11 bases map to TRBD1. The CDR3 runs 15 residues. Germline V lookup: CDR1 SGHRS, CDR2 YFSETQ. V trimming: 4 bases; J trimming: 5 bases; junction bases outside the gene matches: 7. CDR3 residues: CASSTGQGAKYGYTF. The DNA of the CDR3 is TGCGCCAGCAGCACCGGACAGGGGGCAAAGTATGGCTACACCTTC.

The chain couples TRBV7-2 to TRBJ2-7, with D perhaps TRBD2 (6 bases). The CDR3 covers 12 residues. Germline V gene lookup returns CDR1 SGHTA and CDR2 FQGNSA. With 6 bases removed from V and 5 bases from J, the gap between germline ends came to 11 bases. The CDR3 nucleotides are TGTGCCAGCAGAGCTGGCGGGGACGAGCAGTACTTC. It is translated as CASRAGGDEQYF.

CDR3 coding DNA: TGTGCCAGCAGCGGCCGGACAGGGGGCCTCACAGATACGCAGTATTTT. Translated, it gives CASSGRTGGLTDTQYF. The chain links TRBV7-2 to TRBJ2-3, with 11 bases lining up with TRBD1. V gave up 5 bases and J gave up 2 bases; unmatched junction bases: 6. Per the germline V gene, CDR1 is SGHTA and CDR2 is FQGNSA. The CDR3 sequence is 16 residues long. Looking up the rest from reference TRBV7-2 and TRBJ2-3 gives the full variable domain: GAGVSQSPSNKVTEKGKDVELRCDPISGHTALYWYRQSLGQGLEFLIYFQGNSAPDKSGLPSDRFSAERTGGSVSTLTIQRTQQEDSAVYLCASSGRTGGLTDTQYFGPGTRLTVL.

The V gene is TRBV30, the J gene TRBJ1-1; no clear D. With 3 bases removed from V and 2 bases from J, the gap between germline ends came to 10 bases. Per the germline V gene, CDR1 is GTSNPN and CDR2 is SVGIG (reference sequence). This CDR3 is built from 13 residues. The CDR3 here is CAWRTSENTEAFF. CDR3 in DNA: TGTGCCTGGAGAACGAGCGAAAACACTGAAGCTTTCTTT.

As DNA, the CDR3 is TGCGCCAGCAGCCAAGTGACAGGGGGTAATGAAAAACTGTTTTTT. Translating gives CASSQVTGGNEKLFF. The chain is built from TRBV4-1 and TRBJ1-4, with 9 bases that match TRBD1. The CDR3 extends over 15 amino acids. CDR1 MGHRA and CDR2 YSYEKL come from the germline V gene. J lost 4 bases, V lost 1 base, and 1 base had no gene match.

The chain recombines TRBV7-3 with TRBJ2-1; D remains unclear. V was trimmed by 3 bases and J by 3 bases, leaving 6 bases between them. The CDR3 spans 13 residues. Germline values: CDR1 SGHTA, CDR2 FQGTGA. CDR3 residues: CASSFSYYNEQFF. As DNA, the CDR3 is TGTGCCAGCAGCTTCTCTTACTACAATGAGCAGTTCTTC.

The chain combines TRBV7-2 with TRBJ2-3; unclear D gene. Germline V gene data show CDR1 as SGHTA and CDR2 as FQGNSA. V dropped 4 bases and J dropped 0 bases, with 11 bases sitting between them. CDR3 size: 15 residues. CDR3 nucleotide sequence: TGTGCCAGCAGCTCCTATACGCGTAGCACAGATACGCAGTATTTT. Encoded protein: CASSSYTRSTDTQYF.

In DNA form, the CDR3 reads TGTGCCAGCAGAGGACAGGGTGTTGGCTACACCTTC. Translated, it gives CASRGQGVGYTF. The genes are TRBV28 and TRBJ1-2; 8 bases map to TRBD1. Germline V CDR1 and CDR2: MDHEN, SYDVKM. This CDR3 spans 12 amino acids. The V segment lost 6 bases and the J segment 7 bases; nucleotides outside the gene matches: 4.

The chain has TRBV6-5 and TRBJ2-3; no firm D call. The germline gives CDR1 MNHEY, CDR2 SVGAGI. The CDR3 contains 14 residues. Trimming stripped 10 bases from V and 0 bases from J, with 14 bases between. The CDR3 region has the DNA TGTGCCACACGGCCAGGATCTAGCACAGATACGCAGTATTTT. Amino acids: CATRPGSSTDTQYF.

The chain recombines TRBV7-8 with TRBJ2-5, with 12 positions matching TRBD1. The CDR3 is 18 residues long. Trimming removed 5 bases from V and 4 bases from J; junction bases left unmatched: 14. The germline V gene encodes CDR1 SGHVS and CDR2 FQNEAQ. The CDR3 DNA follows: TGTGCCAGCAGCCCCCCGCCGGGACAGGGGGCTGAAGGAGAGACCCAGTACTTC. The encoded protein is CASSPPPGQGAEGETQYF.